This T cell receptor (beta chain) was sequenced in a study of T cell clonotyping in hematopoietic cell transplantation. Broader study findings: Graft donor and pretransplant recipient Inverse Simpson Index values predicted broader posttransplant TCR diversity.

V shed 6 bases and J shed 0 bases, with 14 bases lying between them. The CDR3 is 15 residues long. Germline lookup yields CDR1 MDHEN and CDR2 SYDVKM. Only in-frame clones appear in the TCRdb table, and some are missing; sequencing was by immunoSEQ multiplex PCR. The sample shows 35,000 to 45,000 clones, 85% to 95% of them seen only once. A note on this clone: What it binds is unknown.

The chain employs TRBV28 and TRBJ1-1; D possibly corresponds to TRBD1 (5 bases). The TCR was taken from a woman aged 50 to 60 in good health. Some clones in this sample may be carry-over from other donors' samples. Material for sequencing was peripheral blood mononuclear cells. CDR3 residues: CASSPIGTLNTEAFF. CDR3 in DNA: TGTGCCAGCAGCCCTATTGGGACGTTGAACACTGAAGCTTTCTTT.